This TCR beta chain is from a study of human T cells and chemical hapten exposure. Germline CDR1 is ENHRY and CDR2 is SYGVKD. Trimming at V came to 5 bases and at J to 10 bases, leaving 17 bases not matched to a gene. This CDR3 comprises 17 residues. Findings of the study overall: The immune response of these alopecia patients might not match healthy individuals'.

Time point described: pre-sensitization, week 0. Described treatment: therapeutic diphenylcyclopropenone sensitization with weekly scalp DPC. A remark on this clonotype: No antigen is known for it.

The library labeled individual cDNA molecules by adding unique molecular identifiers to them. TCRdb ran MiXCR on the RACE reads and lists one entry per CDR3 protein. Counted here are more than 300,000 distinct CDR3 sequences, around 5.5% occurring once; the ten biggest clones make up less than 9%. The V call is TRBV10-3, the J call TRBJ1-6, with 7 bases that match TRBD1. The origin of this receptor is a young woman with alopecia areata. Some clones in this sample may be carry-over from other donors' samples. Sequences were derived from whole blood, sampled in connection with sensitization to the hapten diphenylcyclopropenone (DPC). The CDR3 DNA reads TGTGCCATCAGTTCTTCGAGGTTACGACAGGGCGAATCACCCCTCCACTTT. It translates to CAISSSRLRQGESPLHF.